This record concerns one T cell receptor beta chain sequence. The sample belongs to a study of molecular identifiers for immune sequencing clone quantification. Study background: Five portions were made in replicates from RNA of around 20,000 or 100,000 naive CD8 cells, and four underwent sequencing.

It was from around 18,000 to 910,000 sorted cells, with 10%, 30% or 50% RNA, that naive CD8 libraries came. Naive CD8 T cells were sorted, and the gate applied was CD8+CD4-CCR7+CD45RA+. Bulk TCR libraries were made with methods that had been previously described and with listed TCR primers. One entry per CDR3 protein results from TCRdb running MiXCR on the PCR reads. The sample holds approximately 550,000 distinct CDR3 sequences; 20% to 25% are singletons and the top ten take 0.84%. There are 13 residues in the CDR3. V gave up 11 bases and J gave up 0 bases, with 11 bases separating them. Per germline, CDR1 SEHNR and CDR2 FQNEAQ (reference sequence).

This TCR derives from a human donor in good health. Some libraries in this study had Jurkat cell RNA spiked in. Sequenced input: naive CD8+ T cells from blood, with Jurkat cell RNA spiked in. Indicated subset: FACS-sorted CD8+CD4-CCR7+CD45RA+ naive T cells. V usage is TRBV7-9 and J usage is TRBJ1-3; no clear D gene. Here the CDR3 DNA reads TGTGCCGCGGGAGACATCTCTGGAAACACCATATATTTT. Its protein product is CAAGDISGNTIYF.